The T cell receptor (beta chain) under discussion was sequenced for a study of blood T cells in healthy people across ages. Study-wide findings and caveats: It was not possible, with unsorted PBMCs, to conclusively compare naive and antigen-experienced cells.

With a J-beta primer mix and a sample-barcoded 5' primer, a second PCR ran about 7 to 12 cycles. TCRdb passed the 5' RACE reads through MiXCR, listing each CDR3 protein once. This table holds about 1 million distinct CDR3 sequences, 45% found once. Germline V gives CDR1 MNHNS, CDR2 SASEGT. The CDR3 spans 15 residues. V was cut by 2 bases and J by 7 bases, with 12 bases left in between. Note on this clonotype: Its antigen is not known.

J is TRBJ1-6 and V is TRBV6-1; unclear D gene. The sequence came from a woman aged 55-70 years in good health. The material sequenced was blood. The DNA of the CDR3 is TGTGCCAGCAGTGAATCCCCGGGTGGGAATTCACCCCTCCACTTT. This gives the protein CASSESPGGNSPLHF.